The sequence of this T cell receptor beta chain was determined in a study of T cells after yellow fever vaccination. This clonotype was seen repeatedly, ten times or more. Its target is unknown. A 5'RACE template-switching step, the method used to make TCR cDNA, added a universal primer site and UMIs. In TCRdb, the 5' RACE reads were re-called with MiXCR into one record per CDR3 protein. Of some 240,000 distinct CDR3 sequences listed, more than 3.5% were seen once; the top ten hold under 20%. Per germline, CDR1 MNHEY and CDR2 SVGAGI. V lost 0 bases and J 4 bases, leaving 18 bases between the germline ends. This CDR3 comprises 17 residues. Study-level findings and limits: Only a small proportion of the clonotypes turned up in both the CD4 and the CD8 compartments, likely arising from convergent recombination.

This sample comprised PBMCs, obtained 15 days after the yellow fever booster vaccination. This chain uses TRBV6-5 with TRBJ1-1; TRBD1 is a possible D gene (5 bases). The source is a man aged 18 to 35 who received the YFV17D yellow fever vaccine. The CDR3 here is CASSYSGGGSVSTEAFF. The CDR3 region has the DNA TGTGCCAGCAGTTACTCGGGGGGAGGGTCGGTTTCCACTGAAGCTTTCTTT.